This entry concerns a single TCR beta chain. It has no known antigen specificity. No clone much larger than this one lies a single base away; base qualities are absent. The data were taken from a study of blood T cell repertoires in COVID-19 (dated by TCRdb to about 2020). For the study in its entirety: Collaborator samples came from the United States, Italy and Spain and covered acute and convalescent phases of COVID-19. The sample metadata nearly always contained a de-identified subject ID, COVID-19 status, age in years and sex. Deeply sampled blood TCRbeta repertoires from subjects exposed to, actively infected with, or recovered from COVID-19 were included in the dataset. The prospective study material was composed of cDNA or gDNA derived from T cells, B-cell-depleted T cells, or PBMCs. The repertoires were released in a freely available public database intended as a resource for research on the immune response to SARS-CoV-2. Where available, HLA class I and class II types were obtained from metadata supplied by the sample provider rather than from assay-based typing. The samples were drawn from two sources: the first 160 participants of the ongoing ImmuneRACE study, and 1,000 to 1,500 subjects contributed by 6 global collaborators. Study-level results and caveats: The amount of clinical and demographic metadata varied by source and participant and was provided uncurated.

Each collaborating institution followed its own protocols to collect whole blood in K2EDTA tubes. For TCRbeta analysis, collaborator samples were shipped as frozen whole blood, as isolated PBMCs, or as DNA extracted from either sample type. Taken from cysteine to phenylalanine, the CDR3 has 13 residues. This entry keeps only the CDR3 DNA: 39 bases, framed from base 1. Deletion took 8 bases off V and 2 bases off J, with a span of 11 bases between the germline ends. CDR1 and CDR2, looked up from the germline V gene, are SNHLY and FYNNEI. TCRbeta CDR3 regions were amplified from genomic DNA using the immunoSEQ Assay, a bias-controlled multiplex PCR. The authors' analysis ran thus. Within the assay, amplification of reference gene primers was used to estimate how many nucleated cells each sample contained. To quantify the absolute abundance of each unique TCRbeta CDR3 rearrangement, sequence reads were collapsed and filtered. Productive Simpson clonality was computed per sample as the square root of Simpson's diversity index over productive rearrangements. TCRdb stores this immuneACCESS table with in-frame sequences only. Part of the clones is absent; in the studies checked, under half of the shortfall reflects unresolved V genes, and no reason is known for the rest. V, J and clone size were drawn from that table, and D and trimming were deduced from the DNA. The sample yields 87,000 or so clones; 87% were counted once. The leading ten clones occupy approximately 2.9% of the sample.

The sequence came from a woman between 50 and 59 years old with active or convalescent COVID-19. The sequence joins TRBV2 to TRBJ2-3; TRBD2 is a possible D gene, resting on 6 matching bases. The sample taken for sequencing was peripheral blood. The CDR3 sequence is CASPGLTTDTQYF. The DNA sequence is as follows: TGTGCCAGCCCGGGACTCACCACAGATACGCAGTATTTT.